Detailed here is one T cell receptor (beta chain). This entry is derived from a study of human T cells and chemical hapten exposure. TCRdb re-called the RACE reads with MiXCR, one entry per CDR3 protein. The sample includes approximately 100,000 distinct CDR3 sequences, less than 10% of them seen just once. V was pared by 5 bases and J by 0 bases, with 17 bases between. This CDR3 spans 17 amino acids. Germline V gene data show CDR1 as ENHRY and CDR2 as SYGVKD. Time point indicated: patch test 2, 6 weeks after DPC sensitization. Sample treatment: therapeutic diphenylcyclopropenone sensitization with weekly scalp DPC.

The chain has TRBV10-3 and TRBJ2-1; TRBD1 might be the D (6 bases). The input for sequencing was whole blood, taken in connection with sensitization to the hapten diphenylcyclopropenone (DPC). The sequence derives from a woman aged 40 to 50 with alopecia areata. Some clones in this sample may be carry-over from other donors' samples. The CDR3 protein is CAISPSGTPSSYNEQFF. The CDR3 DNA reads as TGTGCCATCAGTCCTTCCGGGACACCGAGCTCCTACAATGAGCAGTTCTTC.